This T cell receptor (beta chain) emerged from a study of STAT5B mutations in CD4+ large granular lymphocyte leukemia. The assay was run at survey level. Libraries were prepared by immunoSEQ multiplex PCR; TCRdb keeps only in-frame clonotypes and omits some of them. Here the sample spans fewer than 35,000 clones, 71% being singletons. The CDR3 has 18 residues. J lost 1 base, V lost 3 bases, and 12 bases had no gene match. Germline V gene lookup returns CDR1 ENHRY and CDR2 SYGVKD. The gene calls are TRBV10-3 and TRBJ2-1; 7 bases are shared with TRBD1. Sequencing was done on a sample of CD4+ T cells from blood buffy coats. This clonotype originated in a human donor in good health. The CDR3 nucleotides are TGTGCCATCAGTGACCCCAGACCGGGACAGAGGTCCTACAATGAGCAGTTCTTC. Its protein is CAISDPRPGQRSYNEQFF.